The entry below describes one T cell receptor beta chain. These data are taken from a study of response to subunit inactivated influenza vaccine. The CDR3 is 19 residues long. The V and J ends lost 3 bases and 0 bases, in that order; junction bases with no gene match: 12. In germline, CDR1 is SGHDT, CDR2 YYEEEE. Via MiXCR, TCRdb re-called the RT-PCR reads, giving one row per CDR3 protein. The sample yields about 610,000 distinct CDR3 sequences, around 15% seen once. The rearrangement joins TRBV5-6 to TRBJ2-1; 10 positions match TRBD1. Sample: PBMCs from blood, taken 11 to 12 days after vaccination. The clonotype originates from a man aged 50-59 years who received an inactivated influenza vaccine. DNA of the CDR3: TGTGCCAGCAGCTCCCTTCAGACAGGGGGCTGGAGCTCCTACAATGAGCAGTTCTTC. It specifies CASSSLQTGGWSSYNEQFF. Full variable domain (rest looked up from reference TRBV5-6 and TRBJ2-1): DAGVTQSPTHLIKTRGQQVTLRCSPKSGHDTVSWYQQALGQGPQFIFQYYEEEERQRGNFPDRFSGHQFPNYSSELNVNALLLGDSALYLCASSSLQTGGWSSYNEQFFGPGTRLTVL.